This T cell receptor beta chain came from a study of shared clonotypes between healthy human individuals. Study background: The study drew on a couple of women and a few men aged 18 to 49 as donors.

Within Nashville, Tennessee resided all donors, each a Caucasian adult. Repertoires were generated with immunoSEQ multiplex PCR, while TCRdb's copy carries only in-frame clones and drops some. The sample yields 2 million to 2.5 million clones, approximately 94% seen once. This TCR came from a man in his late teens or twenties in good health. The sequenced sample consisted of naive CD4+ T cells sorted from blood. Subset indicated: CD45RA+ positively selected.

CDR3 amino acids: CASSLGPSGGIQETQYF. The CDR3 DNA sequence: TGCGCCAGCAGCTTGGGCCCCAGTGGGGGGATCCAAGAGACCCAGTACTTC. The chain uses TRBV5-1 and TRBJ2-5, with TRBD2 as a possible D gene (6 bases). Germline V gene lookup returns CDR1 SGHRS and CDR2 YFSETQ. This CDR3 contains 17 residues. V gave up 0 bases and J gave up 1 base, with 16 bases separating them.